This T cell receptor beta chain originates from a study of blood T cell repertoires in COVID-19. On the study more broadly: COVID-19 samples, acute and convalescent, were from the United States, Italy and Spain. Sources were T cells, B-cell-depleted T cells, or PBMCs; the material itself was cDNA or gDNA.

Germline loops: CDR1 SEHNR, CDR2 FQNEAQ (reference sequence). CDR3 length equals 16 residues. V gave up 5 bases and J gave up 5 bases; unmatched junction bases: 11. In the study's own analysis: Using reference gene primer amplification, nucleated cell counts were estimated. Here immunoSEQ multiplex PCR was the method, and the copy in TCRdb shows in-frame clones only, minus some. That table gives V, J and clone size, and the DNA gave D and trimming. Of some 87,000 clones in the sample, roughly 89% were seen once. This sequence was found in a woman between 65 and 79 years old with acute or convalescent COVID-19. Material for sequencing was peripheral blood. The chain joins TRBV7-9 to TRBJ2-5, with 10 bases identical to TRBD1. The CDR3 loop reads CASSLHPGTGVETQYF. The CDR3 DNA sequence: TGTGCCAGCAGCCTCCATCCCGGGACAGGGGTTGAGACCCAGTACTTC. Using reference TRBV7-9 and TRBJ2-5 for the parts outside the CDR3, the full variable domain is DTGVSQNPRHKITKRGQNVTFRCDPISEHNRLYWYRQTLGQGPEFLTYFQNEAQLEKSRLLSDRFSAERPKGSFSTLEIQRTEQGDSAMYLCASSLHPGTGVETQYFGPGTRLLVL.